Presented here are 3 T cell receptor beta chains from one specimen sequenced in a study of T cells in tuberculosis. Time point in this sample: new active TB diagnosis, blood taken before or within 7 days of starting treatment. Assay: immunoSEQ multiplex PCR; the TCRdb copy retains only in-frame clones and omits some. Among about 38,000 clones listed, approximately 94% were seen once. Sequencing used PBMCs, obtained at tuberculosis diagnosis. The source of these receptors is an adult with tuberculosis.

The chain uses TRBV5-1 and TRBJ2-2; 7 bases agree with TRBD1. This CDR3 has 16 amino acids. Unmatched junction bases numbered 5, after V lost 2 bases and J lost 1 base. Per the germline V gene, CDR1 is SGHRS and CDR2 is YFSETQ. CDR3 amino acids: CASSFGRTGNTGELFF. Written as DNA, the CDR3 is TGCGCCAGCAGCTTCGGTAGGACAGGGAACACCGGGGAGCTGTTTTTT.

This rearrangement joins TRBV11-2 to TRBJ2-7; 8 bases align to TRBD1. This CDR3 contains 15 residues. V gave up 3 bases and J gave up 2 bases; unmatched junction bases: 6. Germline V gene lookup returns CDR1 SGHAT and CDR2 FQNNGV. CDR3 nucleotide sequence: TGTGCCAGCAGCTTGGGGGACAGGACTACCTACGAGCAGTACTTC. Translation: CASSLGDRTTYEQYF.

The chain couples TRBV19 to TRBJ1-3; maybe TRBD1 (6 bases). This CDR3 is built from 16 residues. The germline V and J ends were trimmed by 5 bases and 1 base, with 15 bases remaining between them. Germline CDR1 LNHDA, CDR2 SQIVND (reference sequence). CDR3 protein: CASSPWDIRSGNTIYF. Here the CDR3 DNA reads TGTGCCAGTAGTCCGTGGGACATTCGGTCTGGAAACACCATATATTTT.